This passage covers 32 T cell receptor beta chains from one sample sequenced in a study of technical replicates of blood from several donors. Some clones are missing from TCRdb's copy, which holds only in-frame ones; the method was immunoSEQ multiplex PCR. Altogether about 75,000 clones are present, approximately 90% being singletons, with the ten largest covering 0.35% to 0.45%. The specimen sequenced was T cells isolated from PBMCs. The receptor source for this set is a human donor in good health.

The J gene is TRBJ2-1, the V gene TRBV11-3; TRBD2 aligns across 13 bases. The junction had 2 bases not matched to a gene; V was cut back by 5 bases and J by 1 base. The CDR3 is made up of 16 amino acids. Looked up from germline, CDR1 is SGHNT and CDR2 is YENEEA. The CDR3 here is CASSKLAGGSYNEQFF. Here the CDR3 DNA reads TGTGCCAGCAGCAAACTAGCGGGAGGGTCCTACAATGAGCAGTTCTTC.

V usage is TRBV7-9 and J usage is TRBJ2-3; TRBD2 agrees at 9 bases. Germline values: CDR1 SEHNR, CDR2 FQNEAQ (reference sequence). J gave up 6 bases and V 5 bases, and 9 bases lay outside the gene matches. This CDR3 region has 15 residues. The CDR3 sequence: CASSPFAGGLDTQYF. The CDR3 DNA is TGTGCCAGCAGCCCTTTCGCGGGAGGGTTGGATACGCAGTATTTT. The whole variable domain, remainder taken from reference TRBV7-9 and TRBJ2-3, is DTGVSQNPRHKITKRGQNVTFRCDPISEHNRLYWYRQTLGQGPEFLTYFQNEAQLEKSRLLSDRFSAERPKGSFSTLEIQRTEQGDSAMYLCASSPFAGGLDTQYFGPGTRLTVL.

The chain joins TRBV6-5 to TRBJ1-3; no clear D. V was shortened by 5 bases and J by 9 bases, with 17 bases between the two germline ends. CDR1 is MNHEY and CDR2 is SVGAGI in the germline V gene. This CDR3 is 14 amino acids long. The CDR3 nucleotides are TGTGCCAGCAGTCCTCAAATCTTGCCGGGCACCATATATTTT. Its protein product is CASSPQILPGTIYF.

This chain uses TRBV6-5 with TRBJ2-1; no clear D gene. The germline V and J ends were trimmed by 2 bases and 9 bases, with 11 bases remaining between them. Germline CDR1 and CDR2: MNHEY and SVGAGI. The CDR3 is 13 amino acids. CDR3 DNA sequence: TGTGCCAGCAGTTACAACCTCGCCAGTGAGCAGTTCTTC. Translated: CASSYNLASEQFF.

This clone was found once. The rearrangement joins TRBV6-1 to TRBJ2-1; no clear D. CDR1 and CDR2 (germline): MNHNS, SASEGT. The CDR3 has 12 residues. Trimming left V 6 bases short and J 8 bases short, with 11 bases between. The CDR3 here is CASSPSSHEQFF. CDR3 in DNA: TGTGCCAGCAGCCCATCTAGTCATGAGCAGTTCTTC.

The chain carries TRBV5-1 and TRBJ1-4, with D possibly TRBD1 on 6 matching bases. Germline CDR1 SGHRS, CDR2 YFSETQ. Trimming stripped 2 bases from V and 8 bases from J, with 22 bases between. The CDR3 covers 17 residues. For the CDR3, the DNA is TGCGCCAGCAGCTTTAGGGACACGGCCGCAGGGGTCGAAAAACTGTTTTTT. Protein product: CASSFRDTAAGVEKLFF.

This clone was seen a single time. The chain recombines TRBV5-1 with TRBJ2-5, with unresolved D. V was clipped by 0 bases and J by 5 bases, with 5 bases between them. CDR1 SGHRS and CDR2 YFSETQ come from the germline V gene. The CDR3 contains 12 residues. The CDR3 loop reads CASSLAGETQYF. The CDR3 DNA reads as TGCGCCAGCAGCTTGGCCGGTGAGACCCAGTACTTC.

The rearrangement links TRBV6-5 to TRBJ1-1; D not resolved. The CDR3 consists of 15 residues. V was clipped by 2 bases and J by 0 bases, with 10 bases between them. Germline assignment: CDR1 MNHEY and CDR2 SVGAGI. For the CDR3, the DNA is TGTGCCAGCAGTTACGGCGGGTCCATGAACACTGAAGCTTTCTTT. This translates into CASSYGGSMNTEAFF.

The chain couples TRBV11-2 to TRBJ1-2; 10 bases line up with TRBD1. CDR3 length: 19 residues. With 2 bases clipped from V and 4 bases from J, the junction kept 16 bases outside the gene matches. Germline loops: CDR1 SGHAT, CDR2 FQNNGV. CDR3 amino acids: CASSLKMMTGGAYGYGYTF. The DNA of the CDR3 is TGTGCCAGCAGCTTAAAAATGATGACAGGGGGCGCTTACGGCTATGGCTACACCTTC.

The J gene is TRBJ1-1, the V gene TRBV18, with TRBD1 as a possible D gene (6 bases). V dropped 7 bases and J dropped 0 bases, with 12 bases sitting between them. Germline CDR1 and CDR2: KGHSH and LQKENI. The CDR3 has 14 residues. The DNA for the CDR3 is TGTGCCAGCTTGAGGACAGTTTTGAACACTGAAGCTTTCTTT. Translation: CASLRTVLNTEAFF.

The CDR3 sequence: CASSYNADRVEGYTF. The CDR3 bases are TGTGCCAGCAGTTACAACGCCGACAGGGTTGAGGGCTACACCTTC. The chain combines TRBV6-8 with TRBJ1-2; 7 positions agree with TRBD1. In germline, CDR1 is MNHGY, CDR2 SAAAGT. The CDR3 consists of 15 residues. With 2 bases clipped from V and 8 bases from J, the junction kept 11 bases outside the gene matches.

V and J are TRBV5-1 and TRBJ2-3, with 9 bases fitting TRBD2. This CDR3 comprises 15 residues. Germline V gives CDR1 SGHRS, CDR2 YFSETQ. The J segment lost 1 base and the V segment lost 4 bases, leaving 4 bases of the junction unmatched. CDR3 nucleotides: TGCGCCAGCAGCCCTAGCGGGACCGGCACAGATACGCAGTATTTT. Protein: CASSPSGTGTDTQYF.

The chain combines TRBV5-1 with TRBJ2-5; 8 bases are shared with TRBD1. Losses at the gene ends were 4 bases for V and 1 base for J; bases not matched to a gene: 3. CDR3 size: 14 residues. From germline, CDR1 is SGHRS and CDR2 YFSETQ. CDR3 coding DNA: TGCGCCAGCAGCGTGGACAGGGCCCAAGAGACCCAGTACTTC. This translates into CASSVDRAQETQYF.

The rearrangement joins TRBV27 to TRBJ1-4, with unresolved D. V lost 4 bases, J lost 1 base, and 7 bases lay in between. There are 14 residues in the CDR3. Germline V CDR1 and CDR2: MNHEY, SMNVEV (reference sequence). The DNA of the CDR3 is TGTGCCAGCAGTTCATGGAGAACTAATGAAAAACTGTTTTTT. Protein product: CASSSWRTNEKLFF.

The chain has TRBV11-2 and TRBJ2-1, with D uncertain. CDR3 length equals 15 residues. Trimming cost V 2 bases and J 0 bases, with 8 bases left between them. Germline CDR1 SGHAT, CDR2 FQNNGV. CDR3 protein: CASSLYADSYNEQFF. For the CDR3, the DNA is TGTGCCAGCAGCTTATATGCGGACTCCTACAATGAGCAGTTCTTC.

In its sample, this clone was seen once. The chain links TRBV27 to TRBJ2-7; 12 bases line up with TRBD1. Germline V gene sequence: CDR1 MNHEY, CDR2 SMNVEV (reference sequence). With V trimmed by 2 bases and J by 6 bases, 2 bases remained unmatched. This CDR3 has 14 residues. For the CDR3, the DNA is TGTGCCAGCAGTTTAGGGACAGGGGGCCTCGAGCAGTACTTC. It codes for CASSLGTGGLEQYF.

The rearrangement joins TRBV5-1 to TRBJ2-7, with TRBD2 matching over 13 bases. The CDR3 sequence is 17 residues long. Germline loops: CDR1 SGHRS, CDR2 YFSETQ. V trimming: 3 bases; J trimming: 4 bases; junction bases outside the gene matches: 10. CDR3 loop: CASSSGLAGAPGYEQYF. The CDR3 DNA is TGCGCCAGCAGCTCCGGACTAGCGGGAGCGCCAGGATACGAGCAGTACTTC.

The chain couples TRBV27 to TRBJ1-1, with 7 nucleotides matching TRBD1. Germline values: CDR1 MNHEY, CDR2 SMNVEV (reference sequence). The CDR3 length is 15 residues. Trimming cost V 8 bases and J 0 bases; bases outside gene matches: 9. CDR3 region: CASGTVTGLNTEAFF. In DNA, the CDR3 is TGTGCCAGCGGAACAGTGACAGGGCTGAACACTGAAGCTTTCTTT.

The CDR3 nucleotides read TGTGCCAGCAGTTACTCCCCGGACAGGGGTTACTCACCCCTCCACTTT. As protein: CASSYSPDRGYSPLHF. The chain recombines TRBV6-5 with TRBJ1-6; 9 nucleotides match TRBD1. The germline V gene encodes CDR1 MNHEY and CDR2 SVGAGI. The CDR3 extends over 16 amino acids. V was pared by 0 bases and J by 10 bases, with 7 bases of the junction left unmatched.

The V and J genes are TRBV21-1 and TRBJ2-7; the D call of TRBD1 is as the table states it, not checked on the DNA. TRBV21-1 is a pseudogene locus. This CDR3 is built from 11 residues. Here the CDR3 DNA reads TGTGCCAGCGGAACAGGGGAGGAGCAGTACTTC. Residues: CASGTGEEQYF.

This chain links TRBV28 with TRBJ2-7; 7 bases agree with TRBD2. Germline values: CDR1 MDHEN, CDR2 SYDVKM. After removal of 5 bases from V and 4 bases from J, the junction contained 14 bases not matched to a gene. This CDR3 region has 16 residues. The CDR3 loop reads CASSVLSAGSVYEQYF. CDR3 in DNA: TGTGCCAGCAGTGTTCTATCAGCGGGATCGGTGTACGAGCAGTACTTC. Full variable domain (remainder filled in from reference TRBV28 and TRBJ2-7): DVKVTQSSRYLVKRTGEKVFLECVQDMDHENMFWYRQDPGLGLRLIYFSYDVKMKEKGDIPEGYSVSREKKERFSLILESASTNQTSMYLCASSVLSAGSVYEQYFGPGTRLTVT.

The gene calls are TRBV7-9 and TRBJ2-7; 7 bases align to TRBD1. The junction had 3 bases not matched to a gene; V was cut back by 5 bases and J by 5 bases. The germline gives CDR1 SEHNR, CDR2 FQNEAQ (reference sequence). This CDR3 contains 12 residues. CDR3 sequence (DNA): TGTGCCAGCAGCCGACAGGGAAACGAGCAGTACTTC. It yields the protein CASSRQGNEQYF.

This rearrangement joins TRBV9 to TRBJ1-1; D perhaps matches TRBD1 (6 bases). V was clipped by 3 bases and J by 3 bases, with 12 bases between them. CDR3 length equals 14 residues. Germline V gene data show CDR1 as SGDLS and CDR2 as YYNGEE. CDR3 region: CASSETGKDTEAFF. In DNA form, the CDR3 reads TGTGCCAGCAGCGAGACAGGTAAGGACACTGAAGCTTTCTTT.

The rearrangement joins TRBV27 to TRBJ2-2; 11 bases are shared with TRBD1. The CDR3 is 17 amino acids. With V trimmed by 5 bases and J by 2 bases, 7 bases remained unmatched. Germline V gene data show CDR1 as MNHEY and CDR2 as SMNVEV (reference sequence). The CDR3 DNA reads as TGTGCCAGCAGTCCACCCGGGACAGGGGGAAACACCGGGGAGCTGTTTTTT. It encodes CASSPPGTGGNTGELFF.

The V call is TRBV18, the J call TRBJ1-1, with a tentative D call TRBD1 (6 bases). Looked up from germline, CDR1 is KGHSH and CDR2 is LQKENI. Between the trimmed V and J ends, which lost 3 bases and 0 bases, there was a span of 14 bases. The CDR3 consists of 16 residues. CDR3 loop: CASSPYRVGLNTEAFF. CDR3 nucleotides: TGTGCCAGCTCACCGTACAGGGTTGGTTTGAACACTGAAGCTTTCTTT.

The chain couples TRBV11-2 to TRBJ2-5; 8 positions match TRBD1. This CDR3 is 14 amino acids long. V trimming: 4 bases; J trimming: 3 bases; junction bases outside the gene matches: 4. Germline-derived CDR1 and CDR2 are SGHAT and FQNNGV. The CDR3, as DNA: TGTGCCAGCAGCTCGCAGGGGGCGGAAGAGACCCAGTACTTC. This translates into CASSSQGAEETQYF.

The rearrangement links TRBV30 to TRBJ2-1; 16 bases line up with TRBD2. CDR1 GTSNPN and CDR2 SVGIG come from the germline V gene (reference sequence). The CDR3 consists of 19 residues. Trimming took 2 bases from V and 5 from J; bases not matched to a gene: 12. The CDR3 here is CAWSLYVGLAGGSHNEQFF. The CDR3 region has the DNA TGTGCCTGGAGTCTGTACGTGGGACTAGCGGGAGGGTCTCACAATGAGCAGTTCTTC.

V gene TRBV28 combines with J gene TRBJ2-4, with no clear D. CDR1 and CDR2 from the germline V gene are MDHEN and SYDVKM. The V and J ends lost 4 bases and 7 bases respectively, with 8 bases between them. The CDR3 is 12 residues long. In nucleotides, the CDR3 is TGTGCCAGCAGTTCCCCAGGTAACATTCAGTACTTC. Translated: CASSSPGNIQYF.

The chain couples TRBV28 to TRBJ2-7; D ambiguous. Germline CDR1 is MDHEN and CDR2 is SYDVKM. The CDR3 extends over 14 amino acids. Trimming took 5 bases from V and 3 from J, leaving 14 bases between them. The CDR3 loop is CASSDIGLNYEQYF. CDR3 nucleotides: TGTGCCAGCAGTGACATTGGCCTCAACTACGAGCAGTACTTC.

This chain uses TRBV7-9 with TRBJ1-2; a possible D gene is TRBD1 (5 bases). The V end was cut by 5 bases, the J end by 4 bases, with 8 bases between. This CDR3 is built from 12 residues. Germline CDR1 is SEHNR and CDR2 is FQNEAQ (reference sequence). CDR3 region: CASSADIYGYTF. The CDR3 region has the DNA TGTGCCAGCAGCGCGGACATCTATGGCTACACCTTC.

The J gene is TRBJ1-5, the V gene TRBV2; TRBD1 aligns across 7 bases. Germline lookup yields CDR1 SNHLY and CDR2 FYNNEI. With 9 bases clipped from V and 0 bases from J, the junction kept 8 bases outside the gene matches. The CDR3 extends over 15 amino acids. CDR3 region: CASRQGSGSNQPQHF. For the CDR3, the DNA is TGTGCCAGTAGACAGGGCTCCGGTAGCAATCAGCCCCAGCATTTT.

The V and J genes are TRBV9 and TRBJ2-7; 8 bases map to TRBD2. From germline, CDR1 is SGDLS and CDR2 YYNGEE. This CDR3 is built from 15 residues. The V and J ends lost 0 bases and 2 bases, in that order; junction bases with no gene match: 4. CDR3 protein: CASSVGTSGAYEQYF. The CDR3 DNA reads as TGTGCCAGCAGCGTAGGCACTAGCGGAGCCTACGAGCAGTACTTC.